The clone carrying this T cell receptor (beta chain) came up once. The CDR3 is made up of 17 amino acids. CDR1 SGHKS and CDR2 YYEKEE come from the germline V gene (reference sequence). Losses at the gene ends were 5 bases for V and 7 bases for J; bases not matched to a gene: 13. The entry originates in a study of blood T cell repertoires in COVID-19. Across the whole study: PBMCs, B-cell-depleted T cells, or T cells provided the cDNA or gDNA that made up the material.

In the original processing: Estimation of nucleated cell counts was performed using reference gene primer amplification. The protocol was immunoSEQ multiplex PCR, while the TCRdb copy is restricted to in-frame clones and leaves out a portion. That table gives V, J and clone size, and the DNA gave D and trimming. The table has under 200,000 clones, 70% to 90% seen once. The sequence came from a woman aged 55-75 years with COVID-19, enrolled during active disease. The chain links TRBV5-5 to TRBJ1-4; 11 bases are a match to TRBD1. Material for sequencing was peripheral blood. The CDR3 bases are TGTGCCAGCAGTTCGGGACAGGGGGTTCTAGTGGGTGAAAAACTGTTTTTT. It translates to CASSSGQGVLVGEKLFF.